This paragraph covers one T cell receptor (beta chain) sequence. Its antigen remains unknown. This sample was taken from a study of lymphopenia after photon versus proton radiotherapy. General study findings and limits: Post-nadir TCR diversity decline inversely tracked overall survival among those who died.

Only in-frame clones appear in the TCRdb table, and some are missing; sequencing was by immunoSEQ multiplex PCR. The sample carries some 27,000 clones, 85% to 90% recorded once. The CDR3 is 13 amino acids. Germline CDR1 and CDR2: MNHEY and SVGAGI. Deletions cut 8 bases from V and 0 bases from J, with 7 bases between. The chain employs TRBV6-5 and TRBJ2-2; D call uncertain. Sequenced here: peripheral blood, sampled from a patient treated with proton-based radiotherapy. This sequence originates from a woman between 55 and 75 years old with cholangiocarcinoma. Some clones in this sample may be carry-over from other donors' samples. The CDR3 sequence: CASRTANTGELFF. The CDR3 DNA sequence: TGTGCCAGCCGGACGGCGAACACCGGGGAGCTGTTTTTT.